Listed here is a single T cell receptor (beta chain). Participants spanned ages about 18 to 100 years and resided in about 25 US areas. Cohort 3 recovered donors had two negative PCRs, clearance, or symptom resolution. This record belongs to a study of blood T cell repertoires in COVID-19. Data came from immunoSEQ multiplex PCR; TCRdb stores just in-frame clones and leaves some out. The data contain approximately 210,000 clones, 82% of them seen just once; the ten biggest clones take up roughly 15%. Sequencing was done on a sample of PBMCs or T cells enriched from blood (not recorded which). This sequence originates from a man in his forties or fifties who had recovered from COVID-19.

The CDR3 loop reads CASSAGTSGYEQYF. The CDR3 DNA sequence: TGTGCCAGCAGCGCCGGGACTAGCGGCTACGAGCAGTACTTC. The J gene is TRBJ2-7, the V gene TRBV6-5; 11 bases map to TRBD2. The CDR3 spans 14 residues. V lost 6 bases, J lost 3 bases, and 4 bases stayed unmatched. In germline, CDR1 is MNHEY, CDR2 SVGAGI.